The present entry profiles one TCR beta chain with its context. Antigen unknown. The V segment lost 4 bases and the J segment 2 bases; nucleotides outside the gene matches: 9. The CDR3 sequence is 17 residues long. Germline CDR1 SGHRS, CDR2 YFSETQ. This specimen belongs to a study of cytomegalovirus exposure and HLA in healthy donors. A multiplex PCR was run with 60 Vbeta primers and 13 Jbeta primers. Only in-frame clones appear in the TCRdb table, and some are missing; sequencing was by immunoSEQ multiplex PCR. Of 200,000 or so clones in the sample, about four fifths were seen once. Healthy bone marrow donors made up the donor group. Study observations and caveats: Approximately 18,000 TCR beta sequences were associated with HLA alleles at 0.05 false discovery rate in a later analysis. The study assumed roughly uniform donor sequencing depth for presence/absence analyses.

This TCR was sampled from a woman between 25 and 40 years old in good health and CMV-seropositive. The V and J genes are TRBV5-1 and TRBJ2-3; the match to TRBD2 covers 11 bases. Sequencing used PBMCs. CDR3 region: CASSQTRLAGFTDTQYF. CDR3 in DNA: TGCGCCAGCAGCCAGACCAGACTAGCGGGATTCACAGATACGCAGTATTTT.